The rows below give T cell receptor beta chains drawn from one sample of a study of tumor-infiltrating lymphocytes in primary liver carcinoma. TCRdb re-called the multiplex PCR reads through MiXCR, storing one row per CDR3 protein. In the table there are some 110,000 distinct CDR3 sequences, under 65% of which are singletons. Sequenced: liver tumor tissue from sampling region 3. These TCRs come from a woman between 55 and 75 years old with primary liver carcinoma and hepatitis B virus infection. CDR3s include the opening cysteine and the closing phenylalanine or tryptophan. Each record gives: J gene, clone size, V gene, CDR3 length, D gene, CDR3 protein, CDR3 DNA. D genes are given only for firm matches. Some rows have no size entry. The others give once, few or many, or a class for an expanded clone.

J: TRBJ2-3; size: NA; V: TRBV11-3; length: 15; D: TRBD1; CDR3: CASNFGTGFTDRQYF; DNA: TGTGCCAGCAACTTCGGGACAGGGTTCACAGATAGGCAGTATTTT
J: TRBJ2-3; size: many; V: TRBV5-4; length: 16; D: TRBD1; CDR3: CASSFPTGGFTDTQYF; DNA: TGTGCCAGCAGCTTCCCGACAGGGGGCTTCACAGATACGCAGTATTTT
J: TRBJ1-2; size: NA; V: TRBV11-2; length: 15; D: NA; CDR3: CVNSLDRVDAYGYTF; DNA: TGTGTCAACAGCTTAGATCGTGTAGACGCCTATGGCTACACCTTC
J: TRBJ2-7; size: once; V: TRBV11-2; length: 15; D: TRBD2; CDR3: CASSETGTSFYWQYF; DNA: TGTGCCAGCAGCGAGACCGGGACTAGCTTTTACTGGCAGTACTTC
J: TRBJ2-2; size: NA; V: TRBV14; length: 15; D: TRBD1; CDR3: CASSIQGFDTGELLF; DNA: TGTGCCAGCAGCATACAGGGGTTTGACACCGGGGAGCTGCTTTTT
J: TRBJ2-4; size: NA; V: TRBV6-6; length: 15; D: NA; CDR3: CANSYSLLVKNIQYF; DNA: TGTGCCAACAGTTACAGCCTTTTAGTCAAAAACATTCAGTACTTC
J: TRBJ1-3; size: NA; V: TRBV11-2; length: 19; D: TRBD1; CDR3: CASSSRPDRGAYTGNTVYF; DNA: TGTGCTAGCAGCTCACGCCCGGACAGGGGAGCGTACACTGGAAACACCGTATATTTT
J: TRBJ2-1; size: NA; V: TRBV5-8; length: 15; D: TRBD2; CDR3: CASSQGLAGVGEQFF; DNA: TGTGCCAGCAGCCAGGGACTAGCGGGAGTCGGGGAGCAGTTCTTC
J: TRBJ1-2; size: NA; V: TRBV6-5; length: 14; D: NA; CDR3: CVSSYLGATYGYTF; DNA: TGTGTCAGCAGTTACCTGGGGGCGACCTATGGCTACACCTTC
J: TRBJ2-1; size: NA; V: TRBV28; length: 13; D: TRBD2; CDR3: CASTRLAFNEQSF; DNA: TGTGCCAGCACTCGACTAGCGTTCAATGAGCAGTCCTTC
J: TRBJ2-5; size: medium-sized; V: TRBV12-3/TRBV12-4; length: 11; D: NA; CDR3: CASSLRKTQYF; DNA: TGTGCCAGCAGTTTGCGAAAGACCCAGTACTTC
J: TRBJ2-1; size: many; V: TRBV6-1; length: 16; D: TRBD2; CDR3: CASRLMGAGVSDEQFF; DNA: TGTGCCAGCAGACTTATGGGAGCGGGAGTATCTGATGAGCAGTTCTTC
J: TRBJ2-7; size: medium-sized; V: TRBV29-1; length: 14; D: NA; CDR3: CSVVRGTNSYEQYF; DNA: TGCAGCGTTGTGAGGGGGACCAATTCCTACGAGCAGTACTTC
J: TRBJ2-1; size: NA; V: TRBV29-1; length: 14; D: TRBD2; CDR3: CSVRLAGWFNEQFF; DNA: TGCAGCGTCCGTCTAGCGGGATGGTTCAATGAGCAGTTCTTC
J: TRBJ2-7; size: many; V: TRBV10-3; length: 13; D: TRBD2; CDR3: CAISGREGDEQYF; DNA: TGTGCCATCAGCGGGAGGGAGGGTGACGAGCAGTACTTC
J: TRBJ1-1; size: NA; V: TRBV5-5; length: 14; D: NA; CDR3: CASNFPTTNTEAFF; DNA: TGTGCCAGCAACTTTCCGACAACGAACACTGAAGCTTTCTTT
J: TRBJ2-1; size: many; V: TRBV6-1; length: 15; D: TRBD2; CDR3: CASTSGTSFYNEQFF; DNA: TGTGCCAGCACTTCCGGGACTAGCTTCTACAATGAGCAGTTCTTC
J: TRBJ2-2; size: NA; V: TRBV11-2; length: 13; D: NA; CDR3: CAISRERTGELFF; DNA: TGTGCCATCAGCCGCGAGAGGACCGGGGAGCTGTTTTTT
J: TRBJ2-7; size: NA; V: TRBV6-1; length: 15; D: NA; CDR3: CASSEAGGRSYEQYF; DNA: TGTGCCAGCAGTGAAGCGGGAGGAAGATCCTACGAGCAGTACTTC
J: TRBJ2-1; size: NA; V: TRBV6-2/TRBV6-3; length: 16; D: NA; CDR3: CASKTSVSIRDNEQFF; DNA: TGTGCCAGCAAAACTTCGGTGAGTATCCGGGACAATGAGCAGTTCTTC